A selection of T cell receptor beta chains follows, all from one sample in a study of somatic mutations in cytotoxic T cells in rheumatoid arthritis. This table comes from immunoSEQ multiplex PCR, and its TCRdb copy is limited to in-frame clones, with some not included. The table lists 18,000 or so clones, roughly 70% of them singletons. The source material was CD8+ T cells sorted from blood. All receptors come from a man in his sixties in good health. Each CDR3 is given without its conserved first and last residue.

J gene | V gene | CDR3 protein
TRBJ2-7 | TRBV19 | ASNNPGAGEQY
TRBJ2-3 | TRBV19 | ASSIDGDYPDTQY
TRBJ2-7 | TRBV11-2 | ASSLEARVTYEQY
TRBJ2-3 | TRBV5-1 | ASSFRDRDADTQY
TRBJ2-4 | TRBV7-9 | ASSLRQGSKNIQY
TRBJ2-2 | TRBV11-2 | ASSLIAGAIHGELF
TRBJ1-2 | TRBV7-9 | ASSRGGAWGDT
TRBJ2-1 | TRBV10-3 | AISRLVDEQF
TRBJ2-6 | TRBV4-3 | ASSQEEFSGANVLT
TRBJ2-7 | TRBV29-1 | SVGLAGNGSYEQY
TRBJ2-7 | TRBV7-6 | ASSSSGTGGPDEQY
TRBJ2-5 | TRBV30 | AWSVQAGTQY
TRBJ2-1 | TRBV6-6 | ASGGLNNEQF
TRBJ2-4 | TRBV27 | ASSFGWGVKNIQY
TRBJ2-1 | TRBV4-2 | ASSQGAGGPF
TRBJ2-7 | TRBV5-1 | ASSWGQGAAYEQY
TRBJ1-2 | TRBV11-1 | ASSSRGGGYGYT
TRBJ2-1 | TRBV11-3 | ASSLVRQGGGNEQF
TRBJ1-1 | TRBV6-4 | ASATGLNTEAF
TRBJ2-7 | TRBV6-5 | ASSFSGIPYEQY
TRBJ2-1 | TRBV7-2 | ASSWTSGMASEQF
TRBJ1-1 | TRBV19 | ASSIDGQGSTEAF
TRBJ2-2 | TRBV12-5 | ASGLIRTGGATGELF
TRBJ2-3 | TRBV4-1 | ASSQVRLAGRQGDTQY